Presented here are 27 T cell receptor beta chains from one specimen sequenced in a study of PD-1 blockade in classical Hodgkin lymphoma. All the patients suffered relapse after autologous stem cell transplantation, and brentuximab vedotin exposure differed. Sequenced by immunoSEQ multiplex PCR; TCRdb stores in-frame clones only, minus some. The table shows more than 25,000 clones, with around 86% occurring only once. The source was peripheral blood mononuclear cells (PBMCs), collected at baseline. Source of these receptors: a human donor with classical Hodgkin lymphoma.

V is TRBV9 and J is TRBJ2-5; D ambiguous. Germline V CDR1 and CDR2: SGDLS, YYNGEE. Trimming pared 1 base from V and 4 bases from J, leaving 8 bases between. This CDR3 contains 13 residues. The CDR3 loop is CASSVQVSETQYF. DNA of the CDR3: TGTGCCAGCAGCGTACAGGTATCAGAGACCCAGTACTTC. The full variable domain, completed using reference TRBV9 and TRBJ2-5, is DSGVTQTPKHLITATGQRVTLRCSPRSGDLSVYWYQQSLDQGLQFLIQYYNGEERAKGNILERFSAQQFPDLHSELNLSSLELGDSALYFCASSVQVSETQYFGPGTRLLVL.

The chain uses TRBV5-1 and TRBJ2-7, with D maybe TRBD2 (6 bases). Trimming cost V 4 bases and J 2 bases, with 19 bases left between them. The length of the CDR3 is 16 residues. Germline-derived CDR1 and CDR2 are SGHRS and YFSETQ. In DNA form, the CDR3 reads TGCGCCAGCAGCAATCCCCGCCGGGACTCGACCTACGAGCAGTACTTC. Translated: CASSNPRRDSTYEQYF.

This clone occurred once. The rearrangement links TRBV27 to TRBJ2-5; D is undetermined. Per germline, CDR1 MNHEY and CDR2 SMNVEV (reference sequence). The V gene lost 5 bases and the J gene lost 3 bases, with 13 bases spanning the gap. The CDR3 has 14 amino acids. The CDR3 spells CASSPLGPKETQYF. CDR3 nucleotide sequence: TGTGCCAGCAGTCCGTTAGGCCCCAAAGAGACCCAGTACTTC.

Notes on this clone: Other DNA sequences in this specimen translate into the identical CDR3. The chain is built from TRBV7-9 and TRBJ2-5, with D unresolved. This CDR3 has 14 residues. Germline CDR1 and CDR2: SEHNR and FQNEAQ (reference sequence). The V end was cut by 3 bases, the J end by 1 base, with 9 bases between. The CDR3 region has the DNA TGTGCCAGCAGCTTGAGGTCTGGCCAAGAGACCCAGTACTTC. Its protein is CASSLRSGQETQYF.

This clone was picked up one time. The J gene is TRBJ2-2, the V gene TRBV14; D may be TRBD2 (5 bases). The germline V gene encodes CDR1 SGHDN and CDR2 FVKESK. Trimming stripped 5 bases from V and 1 base from J, with 8 bases between. CDR3 length: 14 residues. DNA of the CDR3: TGTGCCAGCAGCTTCAGCGGGAACACCGGGGAGCTGTTTTTT. Its protein is CASSFSGNTGELFF.

The chain employs TRBV6-5 and TRBJ2-1; TRBD2 matches 11 bases. CDR1 and CDR2 from the germline V gene are MNHEY and SVGAGI. The CDR3 covers 15 residues. Trimming at V came to 7 bases and at J to 5 bases, leaving 7 bases not matched to a gene. The CDR3 DNA follows: TGTGCCAGCAAACAAACTAGCGGGGGACACAATGAGCAGTTCTTC. Translated: CASKQTSGGHNEQFF.

The chain recombines TRBV7-9 with TRBJ1-6; D call uncertain. In germline, CDR1 is SEHNR, CDR2 FQNEAQ (reference sequence). V dropped 0 bases and J dropped 6 bases, with 9 bases sitting between them. There are 15 residues in the CDR3. The CDR3 coding sequence is TGTGCCAGCAGCTTAGCAACAGAAGCTAATTCACCCCTCCACTTT. It is translated as CASSLATEANSPLHF.

CDR3 loop: CASSGQGYTEAFF. Written as DNA, the CDR3 is TGTGCCAGCAGCGGGCAGGGCTACACTGAAGCTTTCTTT. The rearrangement links TRBV7-9 to TRBJ1-1; tentative D call: TRBD1 (5 bases). The V end lost 5 bases, the J end lost 3 bases, and 10 bases lay between the germline ends. Germline V gene sequence: CDR1 SEHNR, CDR2 FQNEAQ (reference sequence). The CDR3 length is 13 residues.

The chain combines TRBV2 with TRBJ2-1; 11 nucleotides match TRBD2. CDR1 is SNHLY and CDR2 is FYNNEI in the germline V gene. V lost 6 bases and J lost 5; bases outside the gene matches: 6. This CDR3 spans 15 amino acids. CDR3: CASRATSGGHNEQFF. The CDR3 DNA follows: TGTGCCAGCAGGGCAACTAGCGGGGGTCACAATGAGCAGTTCTTC.

The rearrangement links TRBV7-3 to TRBJ1-1; maybe TRBD1 (5 bases). The germline V gene encodes CDR1 SGHTA and CDR2 FQGTGA. The CDR3 loop spans 14 amino acids. Trimming left V 5 bases short and J 1 base short, with 11 bases between. The CDR3 is CASSVVGGNTEAFF. In DNA, the CDR3 is TGTGCCAGCAGCGTAGTCGGGGGGAACACTGAAGCTTTCTTT.

The chain recombines TRBV19 with TRBJ1-1; D remains unclear. V shed 0 bases and J shed 5 bases, with 10 bases lying between them. Germline V gives CDR1 LNHDA, CDR2 SQIVND (reference sequence). The CDR3 has 14 residues. The CDR3 bases are TGTGCCAGTAGTATAGATTATGCGGGGACTGAAGCTTTCTTT. This encodes CASSIDYAGTEAFF. Together with reference TRBV19 and TRBJ1-1, the CDR3 gives the full variable domain: DGGITQSPKYLFRKEGQNVTLSCEQNLNHDAMYWYRQDPGQGLRLIYYSQIVNDFQKGDIAEGYSVSREKKESFPLTVTSAQKNPTAFYLCASSIDYAGTEAFFGQGTRLTVV.

The chain joins TRBV5-1 to TRBJ1-1; 7 bases are a match to TRBD1. The CDR3 has 15 amino acids. Germline V gene data show CDR1 as SGHRS and CDR2 as YFSETQ. V lost 0 bases to trimming and J lost 7 bases; unmatched junction nucleotides: 9. The CDR3 nucleotides are TGCGCCAGCAGCTTGGCCGGGACAGATCGGGTTGAAGCTTTCTTT. Residues: CASSLAGTDRVEAFF.

This sequence joins TRBV7-8 and TRBJ2-1; 7 positions agree with TRBD2. Germline V gene data show CDR1 as SGHVS and CDR2 as FQNEAQ. With 5 bases clipped from V and 2 bases from J, the junction kept 9 bases outside the gene matches. This CDR3 has 16 residues. This CDR3 reads CASSPNIAGAYNEQFF. In DNA form, the CDR3 reads TGTGCCAGCAGCCCAAATATCGCGGGGGCCTACAATGAGCAGTTCTTC.

The CDR3 DNA reads as TGCGCCAGCAGCCAAGACTTCAGGGGGGACTACACAGATACGCAGTATTTT. Translated: CASSQDFRGDYTDTQYF. V gene TRBV4-1 combines with J gene TRBJ2-3, with D perhaps matching TRBD1 or TRBD2 (7 bases each). Germline lookup yields CDR1 MGHRA and CDR2 YSYEKL. The CDR3 has 17 residues. V shed 0 bases and J shed 2 bases, with 15 bases lying between them.

The V and J genes are TRBV6-1 and TRBJ1-3; TRBD1 might be the D (6 bases). The V gene lost 8 bases and the J gene lost 8 bases, with 16 bases spanning the gap. Germline CDR1 is MNHNS and CDR2 is SASEGT. The CDR3 loop spans 13 amino acids. The CDR3 bases are TGTGCCAGCCGGGGGCAGGTCCGGGACACCATATATTTT. Residues: CASRGQVRDTIYF.

V usage is TRBV6-5 and J usage is TRBJ1-4; a possible D gene is TRBD1 (5 bases). The length of the CDR3 is 15 residues. V lost 5 bases and J lost 0, with 10 bases in between. CDR1 is MNHEY, CDR2 SVGAGI, per germline. The CDR3 region is CASSAAGATNEKLFF. The CDR3, as DNA: TGTGCCAGCAGTGCCGCGGGGGCAACTAATGAAAAACTGTTTTTT.

This rearrangement joins TRBV5-1 to TRBJ1-1, with 9 nucleotides matching TRBD1. Germline V gives CDR1 SGHRS, CDR2 YFSETQ. This CDR3 contains 15 residues. J was trimmed by 4 bases and V by 1 base; bases with no gene match: 5. The CDR3 DNA follows: TGCGCCAGCAGCTTGTATGGGACAGGGCCCACTGAAGCTTTCTTT. Translating it yields CASSLYGTGPTEAFF.

This clone was seen only a few times. The chain joins TRBV7-9 to TRBJ1-1; D might be TRBD1 (5 bases). CDR1 and CDR2 (germline): SEHNR, FQNEAQ (reference sequence). The CDR3 consists of 14 residues. V was cut by 0 bases and J by 6 bases, with 11 bases left in between. CDR3 DNA: TGTGCCAGCAGCTTAGCCCCCCAGGGCGCTGAAGCTTTCTTT. This sequence encodes CASSLAPQGAEAFF.

This clone is a singleton in its sample. V and J are TRBV7-2 and TRBJ2-5; possible D gene TRBD2, 6 bases. V lost 6 bases, J lost 1 base, and 12 bases lay in between. Germline CDR1 is SGHTA and CDR2 is FQGNSA. The CDR3 totals 14 residues. CDR3: CASSLRGSQETQYF. CDR3 bases: TGTGCCAGCAGTTTACGGGGGAGCCAAGAGACCCAGTACTTC.

This clone was found once. The rearrangement uses TRBV5-1 and TRBJ1-4, with 7 positions matching TRBD1. With 0 bases clipped from V and 5 bases from J, the junction kept 4 bases outside the gene matches. Germline CDR1 SGHRS, CDR2 YFSETQ. This CDR3 is 15 amino acids long. CDR3 in amino acids: CASSLGGTENEKLFF. The CDR3 bases are TGCGCCAGCAGCTTGGGAGGGACAGAAAATGAAAAACTGTTTTTT.

The V call is TRBV5-1, the J call TRBJ1-1; D unresolved. Trimming left V 1 base short and J 0 bases short, with 13 bases between. This CDR3 spans 16 amino acids. Germline V gene lookup returns CDR1 SGHRS and CDR2 YFSETQ. The CDR3 sequence is CASSLSATSLNTEAFF. In DNA, the CDR3 is TGCGCCAGCAGCTTGTCCGCCACGTCTTTGAACACTGAAGCTTTCTTT.

This chain uses TRBV6-1 with TRBJ2-1; maybe TRBD2 (7 bases). Germline V CDR1 and CDR2: MNHNS, SASEGT. This CDR3 spans 16 amino acids. Trimming pared 1 base from V and 2 bases from J, leaving 12 bases between. The CDR3 nucleotides are TGTGCCAGCAGTGAAGTGGAGGGGGGGGCCTACAATGAGCAGTTCTTC. Translating gives CASSEVEGGAYNEQFF.

This clone was seen a handful of times. This chain joins TRBV4-3 and TRBJ1-6; D unresolved. Germline V lookup: CDR1 LGHNA, CDR2 YSLEER. This CDR3 is built from 16 residues. The germline V and J ends were trimmed by 6 bases and 0 bases, with 12 bases remaining between them. The CDR3 loop reads CASSPSFSSYNSPLHF. CDR3 nucleotides: TGCGCCAGCAGTCCAAGTTTCAGCTCCTATAATTCACCCCTCCACTTT.

Note on this clone: In the same sample, other DNA sequences code for this CDR3. The DNA of the CDR3 is TGCGCCAGCAGTTCCGGGACAGGGGCCTCGGGTGAAAAACTGTTTTTT. It codes for CASSSGTGASGEKLFF. This sequence joins TRBV5-1 and TRBJ1-4, with TRBD1 identical over 10 bases. The CDR3 loop spans 16 amino acids. V gave up 5 bases and J gave up 7 bases; unmatched junction bases: 11. CDR1 and CDR2 from the germline V gene are SGHRS and YFSETQ.

This chain connects TRBV4-1 to TRBJ1-2; TRBD1 is a possible D gene (6 bases). Germline CDR1 and CDR2: MGHRA and YSYEKL. V shed 2 bases and J shed 4 bases, with 17 bases lying between them. The CDR3 is 16 amino acids. The CDR3 loop reads CASSQPKTRTAYGYTF. The CDR3, as DNA: TGCGCCAGCAGCCAACCGAAGACTCGGACAGCCTATGGCTACACCTTC.

V usage is TRBV4-2 and J usage is TRBJ2-7; TRBD1 matches 9 bases. Germline-derived CDR1 and CDR2 are LGHNA and YNFKEQ. V dropped 4 bases and J dropped 7; count of bases not matched to a gene: 8. This CDR3 spans 14 amino acids. The CDR3 DNA reads TGTGCCAGCAGCCCGGGACAGGGAAAAGAAGAGCAGTACTTC. It codes for CASSPGQGKEEQYF.

The chain has TRBV6-5 and TRBJ2-5; D call uncertain. Trimming removed 3 bases at V and 5 bases at J, with 1 base between. Germline CDR1 is MNHEY and CDR2 is SVGAGI. The CDR3 contains 10 residues. The CDR3 nucleotides are TGTGCCAGCAGTTATGAGACCCAGTACTTC. The encoded protein is CASSYETQYF.